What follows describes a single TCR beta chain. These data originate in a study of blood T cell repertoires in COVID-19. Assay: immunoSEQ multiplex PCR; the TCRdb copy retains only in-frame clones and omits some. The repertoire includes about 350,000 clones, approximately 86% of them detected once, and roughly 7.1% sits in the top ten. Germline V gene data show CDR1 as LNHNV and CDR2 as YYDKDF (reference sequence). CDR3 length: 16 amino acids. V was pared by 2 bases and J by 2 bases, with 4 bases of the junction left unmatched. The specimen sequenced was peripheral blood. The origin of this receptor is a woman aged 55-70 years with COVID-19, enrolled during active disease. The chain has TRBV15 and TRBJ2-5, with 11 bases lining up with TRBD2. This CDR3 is CATSRPLAGGQETQYF. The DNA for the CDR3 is TGTGCCACCAGCAGACCCCTAGCGGGGGGTCAAGAGACCCAGTACTTC.